Each of the 31 T cell receptor beta chains below was sequenced from the same sample in a study of molecular identifiers for immune sequencing clone quantification. TCRdb processed the PCR reads anew with MiXCR; each CDR3 protein has one entry. The sample carries some 65,000 distinct CDR3 sequences, less than 20% recorded once. The sample was naive CD8+ T cells from blood, with Jurkat cell RNA spiked in. Subset of the sample: FACS-sorted CD8+CD4-CCR7+CD45RA+ naive T cells. The receptor source for this set is a human donor in good health. Some libraries in this study had Jurkat cell RNA spiked in.

This clonotype was found many times. V usage is TRBV10-3 and J usage is TRBJ1-5; D may be TRBD1 (6 bases). The CDR3 consists of 14 residues. The ends were cut back, 3 bases at V and 3 bases at J, with 9 bases in the middle. Germline V CDR1 and CDR2: ENHRY, SYGVKD. In DNA form, the CDR3 reads TGTGCCATCAGTGAAGGGGGATACAATCAGCCCCAGCATTTT. Its protein is CAISEGGYNQPQHF.

This clonotype was recorded many times. The chain couples TRBV11-2 to TRBJ2-3; 10 bases are a match to TRBD2. V shed 6 bases and J 4 bases; nucleotides not matched to a gene: 10. The CDR3 spans 16 residues. Germline-derived CDR1 and CDR2 are SGHAT and FQNNGV. CDR3 nucleotides: TGTGCCAGCAGATCCGCTAGCGGGAGTGGGTCAGATACGCAGTATTTT. This gives the protein CASRSASGSGSDTQYF. The full variable domain, completed using reference TRBV11-2 and TRBJ2-3, is EAGVAQSPRYKIIEKRQSVAFWCNPISGHATLYWYQQILGQGPKLLIQFQNNGVVDDSQLPKDRFSAERLKGVDSTLKIQPAKLEDSAVYLCASRSASGSGSDTQYFGPGTRLTVL.

This clonotype was observed many times. CDR3 residues: CASSIGTGGSYEQYF. CDR3 bases: TGTGCCAGCAGCATAGGGACAGGGGGCTCCTACGAGCAGTACTTC. The chain combines TRBV7-9 with TRBJ2-7; the match to TRBD1 covers 11 bases. V trimming: 5 bases; J trimming: 0 bases; junction bases outside the gene matches: 3. Per the germline V gene, CDR1 is SEHNR and CDR2 is FQNEAQ (reference sequence). This CDR3 spans 15 amino acids.

The chain couples TRBV2 to TRBJ2-7; tentatively, D is TRBD1 (5 bases). With 5 bases removed from V and 6 bases from J, the gap between germline ends came to 14 bases. Per the germline V gene, CDR1 is SNHLY and CDR2 is FYNNEI. CDR3 length equals 13 residues. CDR3 coding DNA: TGTGCCAGCAGTACATCTTTAAGGGGCGAGCAGTACTTC. It encodes CASSTSLRGEQYF.

This rearrangement joins TRBV6-5 to TRBJ2-1; a possible D gene is TRBD1 (6 bases). CDR3 length equals 15 residues. The germline V and J ends were trimmed by 9 bases and 3 bases, with 18 bases remaining between them. The V gene's germline CDR1 is MNHEY and CDR2 SVGAGI. CDR3 amino acids: CASGQLLVGYNEQFF. The CDR3 nucleotides are TGTGCCAGTGGACAGCTACTGGTTGGCTACAATGAGCAGTTCTTC.

This clonotype was seen repeatedly, ten times or more. The rearrangement joins TRBV6-1 to TRBJ2-3; D possibly matches TRBD1 or TRBD2 (6 bases each). The CDR3 length is 16 residues. In germline, CDR1 is MNHNS, CDR2 SASEGT. V lost 3 bases to trimming and J lost 1 base, with 14 bases between them. The CDR3 region has the DNA TGTGCCAGCAGTGATCTCAGGGGAGGAGGCACAGATACGCAGTATTTT. It specifies CASSDLRGGGTDTQYF.

This clonotype was detected many times. The chain carries TRBV7-9 and TRBJ2-1, with 7 bases aligning to TRBD1. This CDR3 is built from 14 residues. Looked up from germline, CDR1 is SEHNR and CDR2 is FQNEAQ (reference sequence). V lost 5 bases, J lost 4 bases, and 5 bases stayed unmatched. CDR3: CASSHRDRYNEQFF. CDR3 nucleotide sequence: TGTGCCAGCAGCCACCGGGACAGATACAATGAGCAGTTCTTC.

In its sample, this clonotype was seen many times. The chain couples TRBV4-1 to TRBJ2-1, with a possible D match to TRBD2 (6 bases). With 3 bases removed from V and 6 bases from J, the gap between germline ends came to 12 bases. Germline V gives CDR1 MGHRA, CDR2 YSYEKL. The CDR3 length is 14 residues. The CDR3 nucleotides read TGCGCCAGCAGCCAGCGGAGGGAGAGCAATGAGCAGTTCTTC. Translating it yields CASSQRRESNEQFF.

The table lists this clonotype with a few counts. The chain combines TRBV6-2 or TRBV6-3 with TRBJ1-1; D call uncertain. The V gene's germline CDR1 is MNHEY and CDR2 SVGEGT. V was cut by 1 base and J by 4 bases, with 13 bases left in between. The CDR3 extends over 15 amino acids. DNA for the CDR3: TGTGCCAGCAGTTACTTGAAGGGTTGGGGCACTGAAGCTTTCTTT. Protein: CASSYLKGWGTEAFF.

V usage is TRBV9 and J usage is TRBJ2-5, with D unresolved. Trimming took off 4 bases at V and 1 base at J, with 11 bases between the two ends. Germline V gene data show CDR1 as SGDLS and CDR2 as YYNGEE. The CDR3 spans 14 residues. DNA for the CDR3: TGTGCCAGCAGCCCAAGTGGCGCCCAAGAGACCCAGTACTTC. Translating gives CASSPSGAQETQYF.

The chain carries TRBV7-8 and TRBJ2-7; D could derive from TRBD1 or TRBD2 (5 bases each). This CDR3 contains 15 residues. Germline values: CDR1 SGHVS, CDR2 FQNEAQ. V lost 3 bases to trimming and J lost 1 base, with 13 bases between them. The CDR3 nucleotides read TGTGCCAGCAGCTTCCGGGACGTCGGATCCTACGAGCAGTACTTC. Its protein is CASSFRDVGSYEQYF.

This clonotype was seen at least ten times. J is TRBJ2-3 and V is TRBV7-2, with D possibly TRBD2 on 6 matching bases. Germline values: CDR1 SGHTA, CDR2 FQGNSA. The CDR3 covers 15 residues. The V and J ends lost 2 bases and 6 bases respectively, with 15 bases between them. The CDR3 loop reads CASSLWGGIADTQYF. In DNA form, the CDR3 reads TGTGCCAGCAGCTTATGGGGCGGGATAGCGGATACGCAGTATTTT.

A few counts support this clonotype. The genes are TRBV11-1 and TRBJ2-7; tentatively, D is TRBD1 (6 bases). The CDR3 length is 14 residues. The germline gives CDR1 SGHAT, CDR2 FQDESV (reference sequence). With 3 bases removed from V and 3 bases from J, the gap between germline ends came to 12 bases. The CDR3, as DNA: TGTGCCAGCAGCTTCGCCGGGACAAACTACGAGCAGTACTTC. Protein: CASSFAGTNYEQYF.

As for this clonotype: A much larger clone lies a single base off, so this may be a read error. CDR3: CANRPAGTSYSNQPQHF. The CDR3 coding sequence is TGTGCCAACAGACCAGCCGGGACATCCTATAGCAATCAGCCCCAGCATTTT. The chain couples TRBV2 to TRBJ1-5; tentatively, D is TRBD1 (6 bases). V was pared by 10 bases and J by 0 bases, with 22 bases between. The CDR3 runs 17 residues. The germline gives CDR1 SNHLY, CDR2 FYNNEI.

This clonotype has only a few counts. This may be a read error: a much more frequent sequence differs by one nucleotide. This sequence joins TRBV6-1 and TRBJ2-3, with D maybe TRBD2 (6 bases). The CDR3 spans 18 residues. The germline V gene has CDR1 MNHNS and CDR2 SASEGT. CDR3 region: CASRGGGRFPSWSDTRYF. The CDR3 nucleotides are TGTGCCAGCAGGGGAGGTGGCCGGTTCCCCTCTTGGTCAGATACGCGGTATTTT.

Ten or more counts support this clonotype. The chain has TRBV27 and TRBJ1-2; D might be TRBD1 (6 bases). Germline V gene data show CDR1 as MNHEY and CDR2 as SMNVEV (reference sequence). The ends were cut back, 8 bases at V and 4 bases at J, with 14 bases in the middle. This CDR3 comprises 13 residues. The CDR3 nucleotides read TGTGCCAGCGGTCTAGGAGGGGGCTATGGCTACACCTTC. This encodes CASGLGGGYGYTF.

J is TRBJ2-5 and V is TRBV27; D call uncertain. Germline CDR1 MNHEY, CDR2 SMNVEV (reference sequence). V shed 4 bases and J shed 0 bases, with 12 bases lying between them. The CDR3 spans 15 residues. CDR3 region: CASSSLAGYQETQYF. CDR3 sequence (DNA): TGTGCCAGCAGTTCGCTCGCTGGCTACCAAGAGACCCAGTACTTC.

Remarks on this clonotype: The junction departs from germline at one end; a sequencing error may be responsible. The chain's CDR3 is CASGLPGQGAYEQYF. The CDR3 bases are TGTGCCAGCGGCTTACCGGGACAGGGAGCCTACGAGCAGTACTTC. V usage is TRBV7-8 and J usage is TRBJ2-7, with 9 bases identical to TRBD1. From germline, CDR1 is SGHVS and CDR2 FQNEAQ. This CDR3 has 15 amino acids. The entire variable domain, with the rest obtained from reference TRBV7-8 and TRBJ2-7, is as follows: GAGVSQSPRYKVAKRGQDVALRCDPISGHVSLFWYQQALGQGPEFLTYFQNEAQLDKSGLPSDRFFAERPEGSVSTLKIQRTQQEDSAVYLCASGLPGQGAYEQYFGPGTRLTVT.

Ten or more counts support this clonotype. This chain uses TRBV28 with TRBJ2-7, with 10 bases matching TRBD2. This CDR3 is built from 16 residues. Losses at the gene ends were 2 bases for V and 2 bases for J; bases not matched to a gene: 6. Germline CDR1 reads MDHEN; CDR2 reads SYDVKM. In nucleotides, the CDR3 is TGTGCCAGCAGTTTACTAGCGGGAGTTTCCACCTACGAGCAGTACTTC. Translation: CASSLLAGVSTYEQYF.

This clonotype was recorded at least ten times. V gene TRBV7-8 combines with J gene TRBJ2-4, with D unresolved. Trimming removed 6 bases at V and 6 bases at J, with 15 bases between. The V gene's germline CDR1 is SGHVS and CDR2 FQNEAQ. The length of the CDR3 is 14 residues. The CDR3 region is CASSPPSPGNIQYF. DNA for the CDR3: TGTGCCAGCAGTCCCCCTAGTCCTGGAAACATTCAGTACTTC.

Concerning this clonotype itself: A much larger clone differs from this one at a single base, so this may be a read error. The chain is built from TRBV6-5 and TRBJ2-1; 8 positions agree with TRBD1. Per the germline V gene, CDR1 is MNHEY and CDR2 is SVGAGI. The CDR3 is 15 residues long. The CDR3 region has the DNA TGTGCCAGCAGAGTAACCAGGGGGCATTACAATGGGCAGTTCTTC. Its translation is CASRVTRGHYNGQFF.

Of note for this clonotype: Since a much larger clone is just one base distant, this may be a read error. This likely comes from a read error, as the CDR3 has no conserved phenylalanine or tryptophan at its end. The gene calls are TRBV6-2 or TRBV6-3 and TRBJ2-7, with 11 bases that match TRBD2. V lost 5 bases, J lost 2 bases, and 5 bases stayed unmatched. Germline V gene data show CDR1 as MNHEY and CDR2 as SVGEGT. There are 15 residues in the CDR3. This CDR3 reads CASSLLAGVAYEQYL. The CDR3 bases are TGTGCCAGCAGTCTACTAGCGGGAGTCGCCTACGAGCAGTACCTC.

The rearrangement joins TRBV4-1 to TRBJ2-7; D possibly corresponds to TRBD2 (6 bases). This CDR3 is 15 amino acids long. V lost 4 bases, J lost 0 bases, and 13 bases lay in between. Germline values: CDR1 MGHRA, CDR2 YSYEKL. Here the CDR3 DNA reads TGCGCCAGCAGCCCCGCCGCTAGCGCCTCCTACGAGCAGTACTTC. As protein: CASSPAASASYEQYF.

The rearrangement uses TRBV19 and TRBJ2-2; tentatively, D is TRBD1 (5 bases). The V gene's germline CDR1 is LNHDA and CDR2 SQIVND (reference sequence). V was clipped by 5 bases and J by 7 bases, with 8 bases between them. This CDR3 is built from 12 residues. CDR3 region: CASSGANGELFF. The CDR3, as DNA: TGTGCCAGTAGTGGGGCTAACGGGGAGCTGTTTTTT.

Of note for this clonotype: A read error may account for a junction end that differs from germline. This sequence joins TRBV13 and TRBJ2-1, with TRBD2 matching over 8 bases. CDR1 is PRHDT and CDR2 is FYEKMQ in the germline V gene (reference sequence). The CDR3 consists of 14 residues. The CDR3 spells CASGLGLDAGEQFF. The CDR3 coding sequence is TGTGCCAGCGGCTTGGGACTAGATGCGGGTGAGCAGTTCTTC.

This clonotype was observed many times. The chain links TRBV2 to TRBJ2-5; 7 positions agree with TRBD1. Germline trimming cut 6 bases from V and 4 bases from J; bases unmatched to any gene: 14. Germline CDR1 reads SNHLY; CDR2 reads FYNNEI. This CDR3 is 16 amino acids long. CDR3 sequence reads: CASSDIPGTAAETQYF. As DNA, the CDR3 is TGTGCCAGCAGCGATATTCCAGGGACAGCCGCAGAGACCCAGTACTTC. Together with reference TRBV2 and TRBJ2-5, the CDR3 gives the full variable domain: EPEVTQTPSHQVTQMGQEVILRCVPISNHLYFYWYRQILGQKVEFLVSFYNNEISEKSEIFDDQFSVERPDGSNFTLKIRSTKLEDSAMYFCASSDIPGTAAETQYFGPGTRLLVL.

Notes on this clonotype: A much larger clone is a single base away; this may be a read error. This rearrangement joins TRBV7-9 to TRBJ1-2; 12 nucleotides line up with TRBD1. This CDR3 has 16 residues. Trimming cost V 5 bases and J 2 bases; bases outside gene matches: 6. Germline V gene lookup returns CDR1 SEHNR and CDR2 FQNEAQ (reference sequence). CDR3 in amino acids: CASSRGQGASNYGYTF. CDR3 nucleotides: TGTGCCAGCAGCAGGGGACAGGGGGCCTCAAACTATGGCTACACCTTC.

This clonotype was seen only a few times. The J gene is TRBJ2-3, the V gene TRBV6-5, with D hard to call. This CDR3 contains 13 residues. V was clipped by 6 bases and J by 13 bases, with 20 bases between them. Germline CDR1 and CDR2: MNHEY and SVGAGI. CDR3 protein: CASSPVGAGEEYF. The DNA of the CDR3 is TGTGCCAGCAGCCCCGTTGGTGCAGGAGAGGAGTATTTT.

In the case of this clonotype: A read error may produce the germline difference seen at one junction end. The CDR3, as DNA: TGCAACCCTAGGACAGTCAAAGATATACACATCGACACCGGGGAGCTGGTTTTT. Translation: CNPRTVKDIHIDTGELVF. The V and J genes are TRBV29-1 and TRBJ2-2; D perhaps matches TRBD1 (6 bases). Germline CDR1 and CDR2: SQVTM and ANQGSEA. The CDR3 loop spans 18 amino acids.

This clonotype was seen many times. The chain has TRBV7-9 and TRBJ2-7; 7 positions match TRBD1. This CDR3 comprises 13 residues. V was pared by 5 bases and J by 3 bases, with 4 bases of the junction left unmatched. The V gene's germline CDR1 is SEHNR and CDR2 FQNEAQ (reference sequence). CDR3 residues: CASSPGQLYEQYF. CDR3 in DNA: TGTGCCAGCAGCCCGGGACAGCTCTACGAGCAGTACTTC. The full variable domain, with the rest looked up from reference TRBV7-9 and TRBJ2-7, is DTGVSQNPRHKITKRGQNVTFRCDPISEHNRLYWYRQTLGQGPEFLTYFQNEAQLEKSRLLSDRFSAERPKGSFSTLEIQRTEQGDSAMYLCASSPGQLYEQYFGPGTRLTVT.

There are many counts of this clonotype. The chain links TRBV7-9 to TRBJ2-2, with D maybe TRBD1 (6 bases). Trimming cost V 5 bases and J 5 bases, with 18 bases left between them. The germline CDR1 and CDR2 sequences are SEHNR and FQNEAQ (reference sequence). This CDR3 has 16 residues. In DNA form, the CDR3 reads TGTGCCAGCAGCGACCAGGGGCGGCGGGCTACCGGGGAGCTGTTTTTT. It encodes CASSDQGRRATGELFF. The variable domain in full, completed from reference TRBV7-9 and TRBJ2-2, reads DTGVSQNPRHKITKRGQNVTFRCDPISEHNRLYWYRQTLGQGPEFLTYFQNEAQLEKSRLLSDRFSAERPKGSFSTLEIQRTEQGDSAMYLCASSDQGRRATGELFFGEGSRLTVL.